This T cell receptor (beta chain) appears in the sequencing data of a study of cytomegalovirus exposure and HLA in healthy donors. Study-level points and caveats: According to a subsequent analysis, TCR clusters identified in the first cohort showed a tendency to co-occur across the approximately 120 validation repertoires. Across donors, most TCRs were seen rarely, yet some public ones were widespread. Using the classifier, cytomegalovirus status was reportedly diagnosed with high specificity and sensitivity.

Measured with immunoSEQ multiplex PCR; TCRdb has only the in-frame clones, and not every one. The table lists 110,000 to 150,000 clones, around 88% of them singletons. The CDR3 extends over 15 amino acids. Per the germline V gene, CDR1 is SGHVS and CDR2 is FQNEAQ. V was clipped by 0 bases and J by 5 bases, with 11 bases between them. This clone came up a few times. Its antigen remains unknown. The clonotype comes from a woman between 18 and 29 years old in good health and CMV-seropositive. The rearrangement joins TRBV7-8 to TRBJ2-1; maybe TRBD2 (6 bases). Sequenced material: PBMCs. The CDR3 DNA follows: TGTGCCAGCAGCTTAGCAATAGGCGGGGACAATGAGCAGTTCTTC. The encoded protein is CASSLAIGGDNEQFF.